The 11 T cell receptor beta chains in this list originate from one sample, sequenced in a study of cytomegalovirus exposure and HLA in healthy donors. TCRdb's table, derived via immunoSEQ multiplex PCR, lists solely in-frame clones and lacks some. The sample yields approximately 160,000 clones, over 80% seen once. Sequencing input: PBMCs. The receptor set was obtained from a man under 40 in good health and CMV-seropositive.

The CDR3 sequence is CASSLTGTSLYEQYF. The CDR3 DNA reads as TGCGCCAGCAGCCTCACAGGGACGAGTTTATACGAGCAGTACTTC. This sequence joins TRBV4-1 and TRBJ2-7; a possible D gene is TRBD1 (6 bases). Trimming cost V 4 bases and J 4 bases, with 17 bases left between them. This CDR3 comprises 15 residues. Germline loops: CDR1 MGHRA, CDR2 YSYEKL.

This chain uses TRBV5-4 with TRBJ2-7; 10 bases align to TRBD1. The CDR3 covers 14 residues. Germline CDR1 is SGHNT and CDR2 is YYREEE (reference sequence). The V gene end was trimmed by 6 bases and the J gene end by 6 bases; junction bases not matched to a gene: 9. The CDR3 DNA reads TGTGCCAGCACCTCCCGGGACAGGGGCCCCGAGCAGTACTTC. Its protein is CASTSRDRGPEQYF.

The CDR3 sequence: CATSSVQGTDEQFF. Written as DNA, the CDR3 is TGTGCCACCAGCTCAGTACAGGGGACCGATGAGCAGTTCTTC. The chain links TRBV15 to TRBJ2-1; 7 positions agree with TRBD1. CDR3 length equals 14 residues. Germline loops: CDR1 LNHNV, CDR2 YYDKDF (reference sequence). With V trimmed by 5 bases and J by 8 bases, 9 bases remained unmatched.

By share, this clone ranks as medium-sized. The chain combines TRBV7-9 with TRBJ2-5; 11 nucleotides match TRBD1. The germline V gene encodes CDR1 SEHNR and CDR2 FQNEAQ (reference sequence). Losses at the gene ends were 1 base for V and 5 bases for J; bases not matched to a gene: 12. This CDR3 region has 18 residues. Here the CDR3 DNA reads TGTGCCAGCAGCTTAGAAGGTGGAGGACAGGGGGCTGAGGAGACCCAGTACTTC. This translates into CASSLEGGGQGAEETQYF.

Comment on this clone: This same CDR3 is encoded by further DNA sequences in the sample. The V and J genes are TRBV4-1 and TRBJ2-7, with 7 bases matching TRBD1. The CDR3 extends over 14 amino acids. Germline V lookup: CDR1 MGHRA, CDR2 YSYEKL. The junction had 1 base not matched to a gene; V was cut back by 1 base and J by 1 base. CDR3 coding DNA: TGCGCCAGCAGCCAAGGACAGGGTTCCTACGAGCAGTACTTC. This sequence encodes CASSQGQGSYEQYF.

This chain links TRBV27 with TRBJ2-7; 7 positions match TRBD1. Germline V lookup: CDR1 MNHEY, CDR2 SMNVEV (reference sequence). This CDR3 has 13 amino acids. After removal of 3 bases from V and 2 bases from J, the junction contained 1 base not matched to a gene. CDR3 amino acids: CASSLGQPYEQYF. For the CDR3, the DNA is TGTGCCAGCAGTTTGGGACAGCCCTACGAGCAGTACTTC.

This chain uses TRBV23-1 with TRBJ1-6; D unclear. TRBV23-1 is an open reading frame whose function is uncertain. This CDR3 has 14 residues. V was clipped by 7 bases and J by 1 base, with 8 bases between them. The CDR3 nucleotides read TGCGCCAGCACTACAGATTCCTATAATTCACCCCTCCACTTT. Amino acid sequence: CASTTDSYNSPLHF.

The sample holds one count of this clone. V is TRBV27 and J is TRBJ2-7; 7 bases map to TRBD2. Germline V lookup: CDR1 MNHEY, CDR2 SMNVEV (reference sequence). This CDR3 spans 17 amino acids. With 5 bases clipped from V and 3 bases from J, the junction kept 16 bases outside the gene matches. CDR3 region: CASSPLPGEAGDYEQYF. CDR3 nucleotide sequence: TGTGCCAGCAGTCCCCTCCCTGGAGAGGCGGGGGACTACGAGCAGTACTTC.

This sequence joins TRBV6-5 and TRBJ2-7; 7 bases line up with TRBD1. CDR3 length: 15 residues. CDR1 and CDR2 from the germline V gene are MNHEY and SVGAGI. With V trimmed by 6 bases and J by 0 bases, 8 bases remained unmatched. The CDR3: CASSLEGASSYEQYF. CDR3 bases: TGTGCCAGCAGCCTCGAGGGGGCGAGCTCCTACGAGCAGTACTTC.

This clone has just one count. This chain links TRBV5-1 with TRBJ2-3; maybe TRBD2 (6 bases). CDR1 SGHRS and CDR2 YFSETQ come from the germline V gene. The CDR3 contains 16 residues. V dropped 2 bases and J dropped 3 bases, with 16 bases sitting between them. CDR3 residues: CASSLSVGGSTDTQYF. The CDR3 DNA sequence: TGCGCCAGCAGCTTAAGCGTTGGGGGGTCTACAGATACGCAGTATTTT.

This clone has just one count. The chain is built from TRBV6-5 and TRBJ1-1; the match to TRBD1 covers 9 bases. V lost 9 bases, J lost 10 bases, and 12 bases stayed unmatched. Germline values: CDR1 MNHEY, CDR2 SVGAGI. The CDR3 spans 13 residues. The CDR3 DNA is TGTGCCAGTTTTGGACAGGGGACAATCGGAGCTTTCTTT. This translates into CASFGQGTIGAFF.